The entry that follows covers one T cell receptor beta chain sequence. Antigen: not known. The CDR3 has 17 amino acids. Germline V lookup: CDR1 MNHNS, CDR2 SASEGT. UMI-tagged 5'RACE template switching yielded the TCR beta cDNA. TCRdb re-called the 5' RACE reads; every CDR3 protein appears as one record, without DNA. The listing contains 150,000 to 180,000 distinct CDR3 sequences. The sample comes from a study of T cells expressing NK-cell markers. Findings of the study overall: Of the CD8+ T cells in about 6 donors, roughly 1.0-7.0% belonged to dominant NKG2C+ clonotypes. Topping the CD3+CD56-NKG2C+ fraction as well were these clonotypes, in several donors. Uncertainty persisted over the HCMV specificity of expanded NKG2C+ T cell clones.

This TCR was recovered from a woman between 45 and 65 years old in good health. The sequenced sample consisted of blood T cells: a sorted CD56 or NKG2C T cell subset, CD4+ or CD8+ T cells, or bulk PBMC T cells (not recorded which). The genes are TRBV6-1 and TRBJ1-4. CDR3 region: CASSEALLAGYNEKLFF.